This T cell receptor (beta chain) was profiled in a study of T cells after yellow fever vaccination. The V and J ends lost 8 bases and 2 bases respectively, with 12 bases between them. Germline CDR1 and CDR2: MDHEN and SYDVKM. This CDR3 contains 13 residues. TCRdb redid the calling of the 5' RACE reads with MiXCR, one entry per CDR3 protein. This repertoire shows some 110,000 distinct CDR3 sequences, 6.5% to 9% found once; its top ten account for around 2.6%. This clonotype was seen at least ten times. The sequence was obtained from a man aged 18 to 30 who received the YFV17D yellow fever vaccine. The source material was CD4+ T cells sorted from PBMCs, sampled around 45 days after the first yellow fever vaccination. V is TRBV28 and J is TRBJ1-1; D may be TRBD1 (5 bases). DNA for the CDR3: TGTGCCAGCCGGGGCCAGGGCAACACTGAAGCTTTCTTT. Protein product: CASRGQGNTEAFF.